The 2 T cell receptor beta chains below come from one sample, sequenced in a study of regulatory T cells in long-lasting Graves disease. Time point meaning: newly diagnosed GD, antithyroid drugs for less than 3 months. RNA extracted from PBMCs served as the sequencing template. Relying on iRepertoire HTBI primers and Arm-PCR of CDR3 regions, the team built TCR beta libraries. TCRdb re-called the multiplex PCR reads through MiXCR, storing one row per CDR3 protein. The sample shows approximately 540,000 distinct CDR3 sequences, around 12% of them seen only once. These data also formed part of another study, on T cells in Graves' hyperthyroidism and ophthalmopathy.

Here the sequenced sample was peripheral blood mononuclear cells (PBMCs), taken at new diagnosis, from a patient treated with antithyroid drugs. These receptors were obtained from a woman aged 30 to 39 with Graves disease.

The chain joins TRBV27 to TRBJ2-6; 7 nucleotides agree with TRBD1. Germline CDR1 is MNHEY and CDR2 is SMNVEV (reference sequence). The CDR3 totals 19 residues. Trimming took 5 bases from V and 0 from J; bases not matched to a gene: 13. This CDR3 is CASSARDRSYSSGANVLTF. The CDR3 region has the DNA TGTGCCAGCAGTGCGAGGGACAGATCCTACAGCTCTGGGGCCAACGTCCTGACTTTC.

This clonotype was detected ten times or more. As DNA, the CDR3 is TGTGCCAGCAGTTCCCTTCAGGGGCGAGCCTCTGGGGCCAACGTCCTGACTTTC. This sequence encodes CASSSLQGRASGANVLTF. The rearrangement links TRBV28 to TRBJ2-6; maybe TRBD1 (6 bases). The V end lost 4 bases, the J end lost 0 bases, and 16 bases lay between the germline ends. The germline CDR1 and CDR2 sequences are MDHEN and SYDVKM. CDR3 length: 18 residues.